Listed below are T cell receptor beta chains from one sample, sequenced in a study of cytomegalovirus exposure and HLA in healthy donors. The data were produced by immunoSEQ multiplex PCR, yet TCRdb's version contains in-frame clones alone and is incomplete. The data contain approximately 300,000 clones, approximately 84% of them seen just once; the ten biggest clones take up roughly 2%. Sequenced sample: PBMCs. These TCRs come from a woman between 40 and 50 years old in good health and CMV-seropositive. Both conserved end residues are part of each CDR3.

CDR3	V	J
CAWSVRVEQYF	TRBV30	TRBJ2-7
CASSYSASGNTGELFF	TRBV28	TRBJ2-2
CASSVGGRVETQYF	TRBV9	TRBJ2-5
CASSVAGEGKGYTF	TRBV6-5	TRBJ1-2
CASSSGDGETQYF	TRBV10-1	TRBJ2-5
CASSLSGTSSYNEQFF	TRBV27	TRBJ2-1
CAISVGSEAFF	TRBV10-3	TRBJ1-1
CAWSTSYNEQFF	TRBV30	TRBJ2-1
CASSSAGTNSPLHF	TRBV11-2	TRBJ1-6
CAISENQGSDTEAFF	TRBV10-3	TRBJ1-1
CASSWGTTGTDTQYF	TRBV7-9	TRBJ2-3
CASSQAAEAFF	TRBV4-1	TRBJ1-1
CASSPLFGGNLGQFF	TRBV7-8	TRBJ2-1
CSVEDLAGTSYNEQFF	TRBV29-1	TRBJ2-1
CASSPSRTRYYEQYF	TRBV13	TRBJ2-7
CASSSPGGGDYGYTF	TRBV19	TRBJ1-2
CASSLTGGVNEKLFF	TRBV27	TRBJ1-4
CASSQEASGYNEQFF	TRBV14	TRBJ2-1
CASRQGSGNTIYF	TRBV2	TRBJ1-3
CASGLAGDYYEQYF	TRBV27	TRBJ2-7
CASSIERSYEQYF	TRBV5-4	TRBJ2-7
CASSQEIRVTGNTIYF	TRBV4-3	TRBJ1-3
CASRRASGIEQYF	TRBV6-6	TRBJ2-7